This record looks at one TCR beta chain sequence and its context. Its antigen is not yet known. The input lacks base qualities; no much larger clone sits a single base away. Clipping removes 3 bases from V and 9 bases from J, with 12 as the unmatched junction base count. Taken from cysteine to phenylalanine, the CDR3 has 16 residues. Here the CDR3 DNA is all that survives: 48 bases in frame from base 1. CDR1 is given as MGHRA and CDR2 as YSYEKL, both from the germline V gene. These data originate in a study of a mutant IDH1 vaccine in newly diagnosed glioma (dated by TCRdb to about 2021). Study-wide context: Of the approximately 35 treated patients, roughly 60% were male and around 38% were female, and a mean age of about 37 years was recorded. Before enrollment, patients had received standard therapy of radiotherapy alone, temozolomide alone, or radiochemotherapy with temozolomide; most received the combination. Peripheral blood was collected at six visits: V03 (baseline), V05, V07, V10, V12 and V13. For exploratory analyses, longitudinal TCRB deep sequencing was carried out in 25 treated patients wherever samples were available.

Library creation used the immunoSEQ multiplex PCR assay. Rearranged TCR beta chain sequences were amplified with the hsTCRB Kit following the manufacturer's protocol. Sequencing of TCRB libraries was carried out on an Illumina MiSeq. Per the authors' processing: The kit vendor's proprietary platform handled demultiplexing, trimming and gene mapping. The table was pulled from immuneACCESS by TCRdb, which kept in-frame rearrangements only. Such tables lose some clones; where checked, under half of the loss comes from unresolved V genes, and the rest has no known cause. Clone size and V and J calls were adopted from that table, with D and trimming inferred from the DNA. The sample records about 88,000 clones, roughly four fifths of which are singletons. The ten largest make up 5.3% of the sample. Beyond this particular receptor, the publication reports: Selection of PBMC samples for TCRB deep sequencing was based on availability. It was noted by the authors that analyses of patient blood samples could not be reproduced owing to sample limitations. Vaccine-induced immune responses across multiple MHC alleles were detected in 85% to 95% of patients. Pseudoprogression appeared unrelated to alterations in the top peripheral T cell clonotypes detected by TCRB sequencing.

This specimen's time point label, interpreted: baseline, week 1 (first vaccination visit). This sample's treatment or condition label indicates: pre-vaccination baseline after standard-of-care therapy. All donors had newly diagnosed IDH1-mutant astrocytomas of WHO grade 3 or 4 that showed loss of nuclear ATRX. The samples were drawn from NOA16, a multicentre, single-arm, open-label phase I trial in Germany that tested a mutant IDH1 peptide vaccine in humans for the first time. Blood drawn at visit V03 was used as the baseline sample for immunogenicity testing. Genomic DNA for TCRB sequencing was extracted from EDTA blood using the DNeasy Blood and Tissue Kit.

The rearrangement combines TRBV4-1 with TRBJ1-5, with TRBD1 identical over 9 junction bases. Sequenced here: PBMCs, sampled from a glioma patient treated with radiotherapy, temozolomide or both. The source of this sequence is a middle-aged man with glioma. Some clones in this sample may be carry-over from other donors' samples. In nucleotide form, the sequence is TGCGCCAGCAGCCATCCGGGACAGGGAAATCTCGGGCCCCAGCATTTT. Its translation is CASSHPGQGNLGPQHF.